The TCR beta chain described here comes from a study of neurological immune-mediated disorders. Each sequencing run yielded over 170 million TCR-beta sequences from 15-18 subjects. TCRdb passed the 5' RACE reads through MiXCR, listing each CDR3 protein once. Of approximately 100,000 distinct CDR3 sequences listed, about 3.8% are singletons. Study-wide results and caveats: Neither clinical nor MRI features showed any association with the multiple sclerosis repertoire cluster, and the authors stated that larger cohorts are needed. Sharing of CDR3 amino acid sequences among expanded clones across subjects was absent, suggesting private repertoires in all groups.

The CDR3 is 13 residues long. V was clipped by 3 bases and J by 4 bases, with 11 bases between them. Germline V gene lookup returns CDR1 DFQATT and CDR2 SNEGSKA (reference sequence). This clonotype was counted a single time. Its specificity is not known. A much bigger clone sits one base away, suggesting this may be a read error. Since no conserved phenylalanine or tryptophan closes the CDR3, a read error is the likely cause. The TCR comes from a woman between 18 and 29 years old with multiple sclerosis. The chain is built from TRBV20-1 and TRBJ2-3; D might be TRBD2 (7 bases). Material: PBMCs. The chain's CDR3 is CSASGGGPDTQYL. CDR3 DNA sequence: TGCAGTGCTAGTGGCGGGGGCCCAGATACGCAGTATCTT.